These T cell receptor beta chains were read from a single sample in a study of CD8+CD57+ T cells in acquired aplastic anemia. TCRdb itself ran the reads through MiXCR, one entry per CDR3 protein. The data show some 290,000 distinct CDR3 sequences, with roughly half seen just once and less than 10% held by the top ten. Sequenced material: sorted CD4+, CD8+, or CD8+CD57+ T cells (not recorded which) from PBMCs. The receptors were gathered from a human donor with severe aplastic anemia or a healthy control (not recorded which). Both conserved end residues are part of each CDR3. D genes are given only for firm matches. Clone size, where shown, is once, few, many, or a class for clones that have expanded.

v_call: TRBV19; clone_size: -; cdr3_length: 15; d_call: TRBD2; j_call: TRBJ2-1; cdr3_aa: CASSPGLAIYNEQFF; cdr3_nt: TGTGCCAGTAGCCCGGGACTAGCGATATACAATGAGCAGTTCTTC
v_call: TRBV4-1; clone_size: once; cdr3_length: 15; d_call: TRBD1; j_call: TRBJ1-1; cdr3_aa: CASRHRLTGAGEAFF; cdr3_nt: TGCGCCAGTAGACACCGTTTAACAGGGGCAGGTGAAGCTTTCTTT
v_call: TRBV12-3/TRBV12-4; clone_size: once; cdr3_length: 15; d_call: -; j_call: TRBJ2-5; cdr3_aa: CASSYGGNYQETQYF; cdr3_nt: TGTGCCAGCAGTTACGGCGGAAACTACCAAGAGACCCAGTACTTC
v_call: TRBV29-1; clone_size: -; cdr3_length: 12; d_call: TRBD1; j_call: TRBJ2-3; cdr3_aa: CSARTGLDTQYF; cdr3_nt: TGCAGCGCCCGGACAGGTCTAGATACGCAGTATTTT
v_call: TRBV19; clone_size: -; cdr3_length: 15; d_call: TRBD2; j_call: TRBJ2-7; cdr3_aa: CASSNLAGSSYEQYF; cdr3_nt: TGTGCCAGTAGTAATCTAGCGGGGAGCTCCTACGAGCAGTACTTC
v_call: TRBV12-3/TRBV12-4; clone_size: many; cdr3_length: 15; d_call: TRBD2; j_call: TRBJ2-5; cdr3_aa: CASSLTSGGLETQYF; cdr3_nt: TGTGCCAGCAGCCTTACTAGCGGGGGTCTGGAGACCCAGTACTTC
v_call: TRBV6-5; clone_size: many; cdr3_length: 13; d_call: TRBD1; j_call: TRBJ2-5; cdr3_aa: CASSRGRQETQYF; cdr3_nt: TGTGCCAGCAGCAGGGGGCGGCAAGAGACCCAGTACTTC
v_call: TRBV2; clone_size: once; cdr3_length: 18; d_call: TRBD2; j_call: TRBJ2-3; cdr3_aa: CASSVSSGRASTTDTQYF; cdr3_nt: TGTGCCAGCAGTGTGTCTAGCGGGAGGGCCTCGACCACAGATACGCAGTATTTT
v_call: TRBV20-1; clone_size: many; cdr3_length: 15; d_call: -; j_call: TRBJ2-3; cdr3_aa: CSAAGGRGPPDTQYF; cdr3_nt: TGCAGTGCGGCAGGGGGACGGGGGCCCCCAGATACGCAGTATTTT
v_call: TRBV7-2; clone_size: -; cdr3_length: 15; d_call: -; j_call: TRBJ2-5; cdr3_aa: CASSQGRPGVETQYF; cdr3_nt: TGCGCCAGCAGCCAAGGTCGTCCGGGGGTTGAGACCCAGTACTTC
v_call: TRBV20-1; clone_size: many; cdr3_length: 15; d_call: -; j_call: TRBJ1-6; cdr3_aa: CSAPTVSSYNSPLHF; cdr3_nt: TGCAGTGCTCCAACAGTGAGCTCCTATAATTCACCCCTCCACTTT
v_call: TRBV20-1; clone_size: -; cdr3_length: 12; d_call: -; j_call: TRBJ2-3; cdr3_aa: CSARDLADTQYF; cdr3_nt: TGCAGTGCTAGAGATCTTGCAGATACGCAGTATTTT
v_call: TRBV10-3; clone_size: -; cdr3_length: 14; d_call: TRBD1; j_call: TRBJ1-1; cdr3_aa: CAIRGQGANTEAFF; cdr3_nt: TGTGCCATCAGAGGACAGGGCGCGAACACTGAAGCTTTCTTT
v_call: TRBV2; clone_size: -; cdr3_length: 14; d_call: -; j_call: TRBJ1-1; cdr3_aa: CASINTGRDTEAFF; cdr3_nt: TGTGCCAGCATTAACACTGGGAGGGATACTGAGGCTTTCTTT
v_call: TRBV20-1; clone_size: many; cdr3_length: 16; d_call: -; j_call: TRBJ1-4; cdr3_aa: CSARDGRRSLSEKLFF; cdr3_nt: TGCAGTGCTAGAGATGGTAGAAGGTCTCTCTCTGAAAAACTGTTTTTT
v_call: TRBV7-2; clone_size: once; cdr3_length: 17; d_call: TRBD2; j_call: TRBJ2-3; cdr3_aa: CASSLPTSGGGTDTQYF; cdr3_nt: TGTGCCAGCAGCCTTCCTACTAGCGGGGGTGGGACAGATACGCAGTATTTT
v_call: TRBV4-1; clone_size: -; cdr3_length: 17; d_call: -; j_call: TRBJ2-7; cdr3_aa: CASSHGGFSSIRDEQYF; cdr3_nt: TGCGCCAGCAGCCATGGTGGATTCTCCTCGATACGGGACGAGCAGTACTTC
v_call: TRBV29-1; clone_size: -; cdr3_length: 13; d_call: -; j_call: TRBJ1-1; cdr3_aa: CSALRVGLTEAFF; cdr3_nt: TGCAGTGCACTCAGGGTAGGGCTCACTGAAGCTTTCTTT
v_call: TRBV20-1; clone_size: once; cdr3_length: 14; d_call: -; j_call: TRBJ1-5; cdr3_aa: CSARQGEKRQPQHF; cdr3_nt: TGCAGTGCTAGACAGGGCGAGAAACGTCAGCCCCAGCATTTT
v_call: TRBV9; clone_size: many; cdr3_length: 15; d_call: TRBD1; j_call: TRBJ1-5; cdr3_aa: CASSTQGGAGQPQHF; cdr3_nt: TGTGCCAGCAGCACCCAAGGGGGCGCAGGTCAGCCCCAGCATTTT
v_call: TRBV12-3/TRBV12-4; clone_size: -; cdr3_length: 14; d_call: -; j_call: TRBJ1-5; cdr3_aa: CASSLGGGARAQHF; cdr3_nt: TGTGCCAGCAGTTTGGGAGGGGGGGCTCGGGCCCAGCATTTT
v_call: TRBV7-9; clone_size: -; cdr3_length: 15; d_call: -; j_call: TRBJ2-7; cdr3_aa: CASSYRDTEPYEQYF; cdr3_nt: TGTGCCAGCAGTTACCGGGACACGGAACCCTACGAGCAGTACTTC
v_call: TRBV19; clone_size: -; cdr3_length: 13; d_call: -; j_call: TRBJ2-7; cdr3_aa: CASSISVSYEQYF; cdr3_nt: TGTGCCAGTAGTATTTCAGTTTCCTACGAGCAGTACTTC
v_call: TRBV19; clone_size: many; cdr3_length: 10; d_call: -; j_call: TRBJ1-4; cdr3_aa: CASGAGKLFF; cdr3_nt: TGTGCCAGTGGCGCGGGAAAACTGTTTTTT
v_call: TRBV5-4; clone_size: -; cdr3_length: 16; d_call: -; j_call: TRBJ2-7; cdr3_aa: CASSLGQGGSSYEQYF; cdr3_nt: TGTGCCAGCAGCTTGGGGCAGGGGGGGTCCTCCTACGAGCAGTACTTC
v_call: TRBV10-3; clone_size: few; cdr3_length: 14; d_call: -; j_call: TRBJ2-1; cdr3_aa: CAISDLVLRNEQFF; cdr3_nt: TGTGCCATCAGTGATTTGGTCCTCCGGAATGAGCAGTTCTTC
v_call: TRBV15; clone_size: -; cdr3_length: 16; d_call: -; j_call: TRBJ2-5; cdr3_aa: CATSRTRGLSQETQYF; cdr3_nt: TGTGCCACCAGCAGAACCCGGGGACTGAGCCAAGAGACCCAGTACTTC
v_call: TRBV7-9; clone_size: few; cdr3_length: 12; d_call: -; j_call: TRBJ1-1; cdr3_aa: CASRELRTEAFF; cdr3_nt: TGTGCCAGCAGGGAGCTCCGGACTGAAGCTTTCTTT
v_call: TRBV12-5; clone_size: -; cdr3_length: 14; d_call: -; j_call: TRBJ2-6; cdr3_aa: CASGPGTGANVLTF; cdr3_nt: TGTGCTAGTGGCCCCGGAACTGGGGCCAACGTCCTGACTTTC
v_call: TRBV5-1; clone_size: many; cdr3_length: 15; d_call: TRBD2; j_call: TRBJ2-1; cdr3_aa: CASSTSGGARNEQFF; cdr3_nt: TGCGCCAGCAGCACGAGCGGGGGGGCCAGGAATGAGCAGTTCTTC
v_call: TRBV12-3/TRBV12-4; clone_size: -; cdr3_length: 14; d_call: TRBD1; j_call: TRBJ2-7; cdr3_aa: CASSLTRRGPEQYF; cdr3_nt: TGTGCCAGCAGTCTCACCCGCAGGGGGCCCGAGCAGTACTTC
v_call: TRBV7-9; clone_size: -; cdr3_length: 15; d_call: TRBD2; j_call: TRBJ2-7; cdr3_aa: CASSYGGEPFYEQYF; cdr3_nt: TGTGCCAGCAGCTACGGGGGGGAGCCGTTCTACGAGCAGTACTTC
v_call: TRBV25-1; clone_size: -; cdr3_length: 15; d_call: -; j_call: TRBJ1-2; cdr3_aa: CASSHPQTDNYGYTF; cdr3_nt: TGCGCCAGCAGTCATCCTCAGACAGATAACTATGGCTACACCTTC
v_call: TRBV7-6; clone_size: -; cdr3_length: 16; d_call: -; j_call: TRBJ2-6; cdr3_aa: CASSLAWGTGANVLTF; cdr3_nt: TGTGCCAGCAGCTTAGCCTGGGGCACCGGGGCTAACGTCCTGACTTTC
v_call: TRBV20-1; clone_size: -; cdr3_length: 14; d_call: -; j_call: TRBJ2-7; cdr3_aa: CSADPRDMSYEQYF; cdr3_nt: TGCAGTGCCGACCCCCGGGACATGTCCTACGAGCAGTACTTC
v_call: TRBV20-1; clone_size: -; cdr3_length: 17; d_call: -; j_call: TRBJ1-6; cdr3_aa: CSARDRADPDYNSPLHF; cdr3_nt: TGCAGTGCTAGGGACCGGGCGGACCCTGACTATAATTCACCCCTCCACTTT
v_call: TRBV2; clone_size: few; cdr3_length: 16; d_call: TRBD1; j_call: TRBJ2-5; cdr3_aa: CASSQEGTGGMETQYF; cdr3_nt: TGTGCCAGCAGTCAAGAAGGGACAGGGGGCATGGAGACCCAGTACTTC
v_call: TRBV5-8; clone_size: many; cdr3_length: 16; d_call: TRBD1; j_call: TRBJ1-2; cdr3_aa: CASSLGGSTGLYGYTF; cdr3_nt: TGTGCCAGCAGCTTGGGGGGATCGACAGGGCTTTATGGCTACACCTTC
v_call: TRBV5-4; clone_size: -; cdr3_length: 14; d_call: TRBD1; j_call: TRBJ2-7; cdr3_aa: CASSLWDRDYEQYF; cdr3_nt: TGTGCCAGCAGCTTGTGGGACAGAGACTACGAGCAGTACTTC
v_call: TRBV9; clone_size: many; cdr3_length: 15; d_call: -; j_call: TRBJ2-3; cdr3_aa: CASSVSATGTDTQYF; cdr3_nt: TGTGCCAGCAGCGTATCGGCGACGGGCACAGATACGCAGTATTTT
v_call: TRBV7-3; clone_size: -; cdr3_length: 13; d_call: -; j_call: TRBJ2-7; cdr3_aa: CASSPHGGNEQYF; cdr3_nt: TGTGCCAGCAGCCCCCATGGGGGGAACGAGCAGTACTTC
v_call: TRBV7-2; clone_size: -; cdr3_length: 13; d_call: -; j_call: TRBJ1-1; cdr3_aa: CASSPGPSNEAFF; cdr3_nt: TGTGCCAGCAGCCCAGGGCCTAGCAACGAAGCTTTCTTT
v_call: TRBV7-9; clone_size: -; cdr3_length: 14; d_call: -; j_call: TRBJ2-1; cdr3_aa: CASSSRGPDNEQFF; cdr3_nt: TGTGCCAGCAGCTCACGCGGACCCGACAATGAGCAGTTCTTC
v_call: TRBV7-9; clone_size: -; cdr3_length: 16; d_call: -; j_call: TRBJ2-7; cdr3_aa: CASSSWRWGRTYEQYF; cdr3_nt: TGTGCCAGCAGCTCTTGGCGGTGGGGGCGTACCTACGAGCAGTACTTC
v_call: TRBV7-2; clone_size: -; cdr3_length: 13; d_call: TRBD1; j_call: TRBJ1-2; cdr3_aa: CASSLGQPYGYTF; cdr3_nt: TGTGCCAGCAGCCTGGGACAGCCCTATGGCTACACCTTC
v_call: TRBV25-1; clone_size: once; cdr3_length: 15; d_call: -; j_call: TRBJ2-5; cdr3_aa: CASSAGTLARQTQYF; cdr3_nt: TGTGCCAGCAGTGCGGGGACACTGGCTCGGCAGACCCAGTACTTC
v_call: TRBV20-1; clone_size: many; cdr3_length: 14; d_call: -; j_call: TRBJ1-2; cdr3_aa: CSARDQGSSFGYTF; cdr3_nt: TGCAGTGCTAGAGATCAGGGTAGCTCCTTTGGCTACACCTTC
v_call: TRBV29-1; clone_size: -; cdr3_length: 13; d_call: -; j_call: TRBJ1-5; cdr3_aa: CSVGQYRNKPQHF; cdr3_nt: TGCAGCGTTGGGCAGTATAGAAATAAGCCCCAGCATTTT
v_call: TRBV29-1; clone_size: -; cdr3_length: 15; d_call: TRBD2; j_call: TRBJ2-5; cdr3_aa: CSARLAGGPGETQYF; cdr3_nt: TGCAGCGCCAGACTAGCGGGGGGGCCAGGAGAGACCCAGTACTTC
v_call: TRBV7-2; clone_size: -; cdr3_length: 14; d_call: -; j_call: TRBJ2-7; cdr3_aa: CASSFTAGAHEQYF; cdr3_nt: TGTGCCAGCAGCTTCACCGCAGGAGCCCACGAGCAGTACTTC
v_call: TRBV4-3; clone_size: -; cdr3_length: 16; d_call: -; j_call: TRBJ2-3; cdr3_aa: CASSQNRGRATYTQYF; cdr3_nt: TGCGCCAGCAGCCAGAACCGGGGCAGGGCTACATATACGCAGTATTTT
v_call: TRBV7-8; clone_size: -; cdr3_length: 15; d_call: -; j_call: TRBJ1-2; cdr3_aa: CASSLVGFPPRGYTF; cdr3_nt: TGTGCCAGCAGCTTGGTAGGTTTCCCCCCAAGAGGCTACACCTTC
v_call: TRBV7-2; clone_size: -; cdr3_length: 20; d_call: -; j_call: TRBJ1-2; cdr3_aa: CASSLGRRLAGEGENYGYTF; cdr3_nt: TGTGCCAGCAGCTTAGGTCGTCGACTAGCGGGGGAAGGAGAAAACTATGGCTACACCTTC
v_call: TRBV19; clone_size: many; cdr3_length: 16; d_call: TRBD1; j_call: TRBJ1-4; cdr3_aa: CASSISPGQGIGKLFF; cdr3_nt: TGTGCCAGTAGTATATCTCCGGGACAGGGAATTGGAAAACTGTTTTTT